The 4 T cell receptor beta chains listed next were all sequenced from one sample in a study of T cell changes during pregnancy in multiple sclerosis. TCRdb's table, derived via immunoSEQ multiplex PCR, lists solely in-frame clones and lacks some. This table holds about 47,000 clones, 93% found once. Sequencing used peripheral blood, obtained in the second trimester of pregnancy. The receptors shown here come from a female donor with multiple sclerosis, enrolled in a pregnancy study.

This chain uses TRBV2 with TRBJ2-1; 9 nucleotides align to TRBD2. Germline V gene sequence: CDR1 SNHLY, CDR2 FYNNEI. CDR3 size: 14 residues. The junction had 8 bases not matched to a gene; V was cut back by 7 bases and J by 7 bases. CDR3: CASNLAGNLNEQFF. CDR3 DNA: TGTGCCAGCAATCTAGCGGGAAATTTAAATGAGCAGTTCTTC.

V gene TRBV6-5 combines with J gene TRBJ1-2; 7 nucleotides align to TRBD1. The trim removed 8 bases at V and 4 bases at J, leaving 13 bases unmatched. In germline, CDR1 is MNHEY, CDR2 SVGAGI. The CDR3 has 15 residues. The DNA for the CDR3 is TGTGCCAGCTTCCCACAGGGGCGAGGTAGCTATGGCTACACCTTC. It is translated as CASFPQGRGSYGYTF.

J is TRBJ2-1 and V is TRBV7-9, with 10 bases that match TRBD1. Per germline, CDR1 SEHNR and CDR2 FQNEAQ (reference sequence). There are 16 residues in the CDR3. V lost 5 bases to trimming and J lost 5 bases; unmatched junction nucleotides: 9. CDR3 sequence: CASSPHAGTGDNEQFF. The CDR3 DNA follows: TGTGCCAGCAGCCCCCACGCCGGGACAGGGGACAATGAGCAGTTCTTC.

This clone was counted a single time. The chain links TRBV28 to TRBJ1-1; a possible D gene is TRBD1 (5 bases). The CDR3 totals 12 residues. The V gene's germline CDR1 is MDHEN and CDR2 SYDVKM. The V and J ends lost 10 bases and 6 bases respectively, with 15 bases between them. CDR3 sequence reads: CATRGGGPEAFF. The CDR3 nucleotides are TGTGCCACTCGGGGGGGAGGTCCTGAAGCTTTCTTT.